This T cell receptor beta chain was captured by sequencing in a study of blood T cells in healthy people across ages. This CDR3 comprises 13 residues. Germline lookup yields CDR1 SGHTA and CDR2 FQGNSA. Turning to this clonotype: A read error may account for a junction end that differs from germline.

Sample-barcoded 5' priming and a J-beta primer mix drove a second PCR of about 7 to 12 cycles. TCRdb passed the 5' RACE reads through MiXCR, listing each CDR3 protein once. The sample has over 1,200,000 distinct CDR3 sequences, almost 60% seen once. The clonotype was recovered from a man younger than 30 in good health. The V call is TRBV7-2, the J call TRBJ2-3; D remains unclear. Sequencing was performed on blood. As DNA, the CDR3 is TGTAGCAGCTTAAGCCAATCGAGGGATACGCAGTATTTT. Encoded protein: CSSLSQSRDTQYF. Drawing the rest from reference TRBV7-2 and TRBJ2-3, the complete variable domain is GAGVSQSPSNKVTEKGKDVELRCDPISGHTALYWYRQSLGQGLEFLIYFQGNSAPDKSGLPSDRFSAERTGGSVSTLTIQRTQQEDSAVYLCSSLSQSRDTQYFGPGTRLTVL.